This TCR beta chain was documented in a study of T cell responses to AZD1222 COVID-19 vaccine. Study details: Second-dose groups at about 4 or about 12 weeks were pooled. Overall study findings and caveats: It should be noted that donors were predominantly white British and more often female, and clonal diversity was possibly underestimated. Spike-specific TCR breadth and depth grew following two AZD1222 doses.

Produced via immunoSEQ multiplex PCR; TCRdb's table is partial and in-frame only. The table shows some 120,000 clones, with 80% to 90% occurring only once. As regards this clone: The antigen is unknown.

Germline CDR1 reads MNHEY; CDR2 reads SVGAGI. CDR3 length: 14 residues. The V end lost 7 bases, the J end lost 1 base, and 13 bases lay between the germline ends. This chain connects TRBV6-5 to TRBJ1-1; D gene unclear. The sequenced sample was peripheral blood, obtained on day 0 of AZD1222 vaccination. This TCR was recovered from an adult in good health. The CDR3 DNA sequence: TGTGCCAGCACCCCAATGGTAGGGAACACTGAAGCTTTCTTT. Protein product: CASTPMVGNTEAFF.